The rows below give T cell receptor beta chains drawn from one sample of a study of molecular identifiers for immune sequencing clone quantification. TCRdb processed the PCR reads anew with MiXCR; each CDR3 protein has one entry. The sample has approximately 670,000 distinct CDR3 sequences, about 20% seen once; the top ten hold roughly 0.83%. Sequencing was done on a sample of naive CD8+ T cells from blood, with Jurkat cell RNA spiked in. These receptors all stem from a human donor in good health. Some libraries in this study had Jurkat cell RNA spiked in. Each CDR3 is given without its conserved first and last residue. Each record gives: V gene, CDR3 protein.

>TRBV19
ASSRDRATGELF
>TRBV4-2
ASSQEPGPTYEQY
>TRBV4-2
ASSPLAGAQSGELF
>TRBV2
ASSVGNRGSNEQF
>TRBV4-3
ASSQDLTTRWEKLF
>TRBV7-9
ASSLLGQTSEAF
>TRBV12-3/TRBV12-4
ASSLASYINQPQH
>TRBV7-9
ASSEGRDGDYEQY
>TRBV5-1
ASSQPPDRIQETQY
>TRBV5-1
ASRAPLAGEQETQY
>TRBV21-1
ASSRSPSSESGTSPYNEQF
>TRBV28
ASGDQGRQPQH
>TRBV6-1
ASSEDRGLSTEAF
>TRBV19
ASSPGQGGEYEQY
>TRBV6-5
ASSASGRALADTQY
>TRBV15
ATSRGQGALNYGHT
>TRBV28
ASSPTKTQY
>TRBV10-3
AVSDTAPQGETQY
>TRBV25-1
ASSGPRTGSYEQY
>TRBV28
ASMTSGAYEQY
>TRBV20-1
SARERGATDTQY
>TRBV7-6
ASSLFGGPDEQY
>TRBV5-1
ASSFAGVEYEQY
>TRBV10-3
AISESAGSTYEQY
>TRBV19
ASSIGGFSYEQY
>TRBV20-1
SARGESSYNEQF
>TRBV27
ASSEIRAYEQY
>TRBV30
AGIITEAF
>TRBV19
ASTPGTGPNQPQH
>TRBV14
ASSRRGILQTQY
>TRBV30
AWNLLPGKQETQY
>TRBV25-1
ASSDGGYTEAF